This T cell receptor beta chain appears in the sequencing data of a study of Graves' ophthalmopathy and Graves' hyperthyroidism (dated by TCRdb to the late 2010s). Background on the whole study: Peripheral blood was collected at initial diagnosis, prior to any treatment. The approximately 90 discovery patients were randomly split 7:3 into training and test sets. Once sampling was done, hyperthyroidism patients were given methimazole at a starting dose of 30 mg daily, while ophthalmopathy patients were given high-dose intravenous methylprednisolone. In total, 135 blood samples were TCR-sequenced: approximately 40 ophthalmopathy, some 72 hyperthyroidism and roughly 17 hyperthyroidism-to-ophthalmopathy patients. To explore V-J signatures distinguishing ophthalmopathy from hyperthyroidism, a discovery set of about 99 patients (fewer than 45 ophthalmopathy, roughly 60 stable hyperthyroidism) was enrolled. The independent validation cohort included under 20 hyperthyroidism patients plus 17 patients who later progressed from hyperthyroidism to ophthalmopathy. TCR beta repertoire signatures were used to distinguish Graves' ophthalmopathy from Graves' hyperthyroidism and to predict progression to ophthalmopathy. T-cell repertoires of thyroid tissue and blood were compared in over 5 hyperthyroidism patients. Overall study results and their limits: In validation, the model predicted ophthalmopathy progression with over 60% sensitivity and 72.22% specificity; some 13 predicted patients were CT-confirmed with GO in a median of approximately 6.5 months. Most expanded thyroid clonotypes with frequency above 0.001 were also detected in blood, suggesting blood repertoires may reflect the thyroid immune response. Sample size was not statistically predetermined, and group allocation was not concealed from the investigators. In cross-validation, the 13-signature model distinguished ophthalmopathy from stable hyperthyroidism with nearly 90% sensitivity and about 84% specificity, and in the test set the corresponding values were 80% and 75%.

For repertoire sequencing, the TCR beta CDR3 regions were amplified from RNA transcripts. The first round of RT-PCR was done with HTBI primers and the Qiagen OneStep RT-PCR kit, and was followed by a second round of multiplex PCR, then size selection and purification. Libraries were sequenced on an Illumina HiSeq2000 using paired-end 100 bp reads. Per the original workflow: SOAPnuke was used to process the reads, removing any read that contained adapters or uncalled bases, had a mean Phred below 15, or lacked an exact match to the constant primer or identifier. COPE v1.2.5 was used to merge high-quality paired reads. Each unique nucleotide sequence was defined as a clonotype, and clonotypes were aligned to IMGT TRB V, D and J references with MiTCR v1.1. Only V-J combinations with frequency above 0.0001 were analysed, covering about 99% of repertoires. A TCR clonal expansion and chaos score per V-J combination was defined as the ratio of F50 clonal expansion to chaos observed in the TCRdist matrix. Welch's t-statistics and random forest were used to reduce the features to about 14 V-J combinations, which were then used as input to a naive Bayes classifier. Thyroid-blood repertoire similarity was quantified with the Morisita-Horn index. TCRdb trimmed public reads at Q25 via fastp, called clones via MiXCR and kept in-frame beta chains. Every entry covers one CDR3 protein and lists the most common genes and DNA from its rows. The V and J calls and clone size are TCRdb's, not the authors'. The sample table contains some 150,000 distinct CDR3 sequences; only one count was recorded for around 39% of them. The ten largest make up nearly 9% of the sample.

This clonotype came up many times. What this receptor recognizes is not known. No much larger clone exists at a distance of one base, and base qualities are not known. Ophthalmopathy patients were characterized by moderately to severely active disease, a Clinical Activity Score of at least 3, a NOSPECS grade of at least 4, and a disease duration under 3 months. Patients were excluded if they had other autoimmune diseases, uncontrolled infections, pregnancy or lactation. Clinical symptoms, serum thyroxine, TRAb, thyroid ultrasound and orbital computed tomography were used for diagnosis. Using Ficoll-Paque density gradient centrifugation, PBMCs were isolated from about 9.4 ml of fresh peripheral blood. Total RNA was extracted using Trizol reagent, and RNA quality was checked on an Agilent 2100 Bioanalyzer. This TCR derives from a man aged 25-40 years with Graves' ophthalmopathy. Donor details come from another sample of the same person, matched by shared clones. Material: peripheral blood.

The CDR3 here reads CASSLGQIRAGNIQYF. The nucleotide sequence reads TGTGCCAGCAGCTTAGGGCAGATCCGGGCAGGGAACATTCAGTACTTC. This receptor chain uses TRBV7-2 and TRBJ2-4; the D gene is perhaps TRBD1, from 5 matching bases. The germline V gene encodes CDR1 SGHTA and CDR2 FQGNSA. V is cut by 1 base and J by 7 bases, and the space between the germline ends is 17 bases. From the cysteine up to the phenylalanine, the CDR3 has a length of 16 residues. The retained sequence is limited to the CDR3, 48 bases, with the frame set at the first base.